The rows below give T cell receptor beta chains drawn from one sample of a study of cytomegalovirus exposure and HLA in healthy donors. Produced via immunoSEQ multiplex PCR; TCRdb's table is partial and in-frame only. This sample carries about 120,000 clones, 74% of them seen once, and the ten largest clones take around 2%. The sequencing input was PBMCs. The receptors derive from a human donor in good health. Both conserved end residues are part of each CDR3. The order of the fields is D gene, J gene, V gene, clone size, CDR3 protein, CDR3 DNA. D genes are given only for firm matches. Size is stated for part of the rows, as once, few or many counts, or as a class when the clone is expanded.

d_call: -; j_call: TRBJ2-3; v_call: TRBV29-1; clone_size: once; cdr3_aa: CSWRVSTDTQYF; cdr3_nt: TGCAGTTGGAGGGTCAGCACAGATACGCAGTATTTT
d_call: -; j_call: TRBJ2-1; v_call: TRBV7-2; clone_size: -; cdr3_aa: CASSTGLTNNEQFF; cdr3_nt: TGTGCCAGCAGCACCGGACTGACTAACAATGAGCAGTTCTTC
d_call: TRBD1; j_call: TRBJ1-4; v_call: TRBV27; clone_size: few; cdr3_aa: CASRRTGSFEKLFF; cdr3_nt: TGTGCCAGCAGGAGGACAGGTTCTTTTGAAAAACTGTTTTTT
d_call: -; j_call: TRBJ2-7; v_call: TRBV5-4; clone_size: few; cdr3_aa: CASSGGAGLPYEQYF; cdr3_nt: TGTGCCAGCAGCGGAGGGGCAGGCCTACCCTACGAGCAGTACTTC
d_call: TRBD1; j_call: TRBJ1-1; v_call: TRBV29-1; clone_size: -; cdr3_aa: CNVRETGMNTEAFF; cdr3_nt: TGCAACGTTCGAGAGACAGGGATGAACACTGAAGCTTTCTTT
d_call: -; j_call: TRBJ2-1; v_call: TRBV6-5; clone_size: -; cdr3_aa: CASSRLNNEQFF; cdr3_nt: TGTGCCAGCAGTCGACTGAACAATGAGCAGTTCTTC
d_call: -; j_call: TRBJ1-1; v_call: TRBV7-2; clone_size: -; cdr3_aa: CASSLQVGAFF; cdr3_nt: TGTGCCAGCAGCTTGCAGGTTGGAGCTTTCTTT
d_call: TRBD1; j_call: TRBJ1-2; v_call: TRBV4-1; clone_size: -; cdr3_aa: CASSQGTGCGYTF; cdr3_nt: TGCGCCAGCAGCCAAGGGACAGGGTGCGGCTACACCTTC
d_call: TRBD2; j_call: TRBJ2-7; v_call: TRBV10-1; clone_size: -; cdr3_aa: CASSTGLAYEQYF; cdr3_nt: TGCGCCAGCAGTACCGGACTAGCCTACGAGCAGTACTTC
d_call: -; j_call: TRBJ1-2; v_call: TRBV28; clone_size: -; cdr3_aa: CASRSGINYGYTF; cdr3_nt: TGTGCCAGTCGGTCAGGAATTAACTATGGCTACACCTTC
d_call: -; j_call: TRBJ1-5; v_call: TRBV6-5; clone_size: -; cdr3_aa: CASSSGQTDSQLQHF; cdr3_nt: TGTGCCAGCAGTTCGGGACAAACCGACAGCCAACTACAGCATTTT
d_call: -; j_call: TRBJ1-2; v_call: TRBV25-1; clone_size: -; cdr3_aa: CASSEYSQGRAYTF; cdr3_nt: TGTGCCAGCAGTGAATATTCCCAGGGAAGAGCATACACCTTC
d_call: -; j_call: TRBJ1-2; v_call: TRBV7-9; clone_size: few; cdr3_aa: CASSVYSSSGYTF; cdr3_nt: TGTGCCAGCAGCGTTTACAGTTCTTCTGGCTACACCTTC
d_call: -; j_call: TRBJ2-2; v_call: TRBV5-4; clone_size: -; cdr3_aa: CASSFKGQGTGELFF; cdr3_nt: TGTGCCAGCAGCTTCAAGGGGCAGGGCACCGGGGAGCTGTTTTTT
d_call: -; j_call: TRBJ2-3; v_call: TRBV11-1; clone_size: -; cdr3_aa: CASSLWGRVTDTQYF; cdr3_nt: TGTGCCAGCAGCTTATGGGGCAGAGTCACAGATACGCAGTATTTT
d_call: TRBD2; j_call: TRBJ2-1; v_call: TRBV7-6; clone_size: -; cdr3_aa: CASSLVQFGGRKSNEQFF; cdr3_nt: TGTGCCAGCAGCTTAGTTCAATTCGGCGGGAGGAAAAGCAATGAGCAGTTCTTC
d_call: TRBD2; j_call: TRBJ2-6; v_call: TRBV27; clone_size: -; cdr3_aa: CASSYRLAGGTGANVLTF; cdr3_nt: TGTGCCAGCAGTTACAGACTAGCGGGGGGTACGGGGGCCAACGTCCTGACTTTC
d_call: -; j_call: TRBJ1-1; v_call: TRBV6-1; clone_size: few; cdr3_aa: CASKPTGRTEAFF; cdr3_nt: TGTGCCAGCAAACCGACAGGACGGACTGAAGCTTTCTTT
d_call: TRBD1; j_call: TRBJ1-1; v_call: TRBV9; clone_size: -; cdr3_aa: CASSQEGTGENTEAFF; cdr3_nt: TGTGCCAGCAGCCAAGAAGGGACAGGGGAGAACACTGAAGCTTTCTTT
d_call: -; j_call: TRBJ2-7; v_call: TRBV4-1; clone_size: -; cdr3_aa: CASSHTTGRSGGEQYF; cdr3_nt: TGCGCCAGCAGCCATACAACTGGCCGATCCGGGGGCGAGCAGTACTTC
d_call: -; j_call: TRBJ1-2; v_call: TRBV10-3; clone_size: -; cdr3_aa: CAISDRGSYGYTF; cdr3_nt: TGTGCCATCAGTGACAGGGGAAGCTATGGCTACACCTTC
d_call: -; j_call: TRBJ1-1; v_call: TRBV19; clone_size: -; cdr3_aa: CASRNRVRSTEAFF; cdr3_nt: TGTGCCAGTAGGAACAGGGTTCGCAGCACTGAAGCTTTCTTT
d_call: -; j_call: TRBJ1-2; v_call: TRBV2; clone_size: -; cdr3_aa: CASSLQGGYGYTF; cdr3_nt: TGTGCCAGCAGTTTACAGGGCGGCTATGGCTACACCTTC
d_call: TRBD1; j_call: TRBJ1-5; v_call: TRBV7-9; clone_size: -; cdr3_aa: CASSLGDRNQPQHF; cdr3_nt: TGTGCCAGCAGCTTGGGGGACAGAAATCAGCCCCAGCATTTT
d_call: -; j_call: TRBJ2-7; v_call: TRBV7-2; clone_size: -; cdr3_aa: CASSSLRGYEQYF; cdr3_nt: TGTGCCAGCAGCTCGCTTAGAGGGTACGAGCAGTACTTC
d_call: TRBD1; j_call: TRBJ1-2; v_call: TRBV18; clone_size: -; cdr3_aa: CASSPGSQGARLDYGYTF; cdr3_nt: TGTGCCAGCTCACCAGGATCCCAGGGGGCAAGATTGGACTATGGCTACACCTTC
d_call: -; j_call: TRBJ1-4; v_call: TRBV10-3; clone_size: -; cdr3_aa: CATQGREYEKLFF; cdr3_nt: TGTGCCACCCAGGGCAGGGAATACGAAAAACTGTTTTTT
d_call: -; j_call: TRBJ1-1; v_call: TRBV5-1; clone_size: -; cdr3_aa: CASSLTGSTSEAFF; cdr3_nt: TGCGCCAGCAGCTTAACGGGAAGTACTTCTGAAGCTTTCTTT
d_call: TRBD2; j_call: TRBJ2-6; v_call: TRBV28; clone_size: -; cdr3_aa: CASSPSGRGSGANVLTF; cdr3_nt: TGTGCCAGCAGTCCTAGCGGGAGAGGCTCGGGGGCCAACGTCCTGACTTTC
d_call: TRBD1; j_call: TRBJ2-3; v_call: TRBV5-5; clone_size: -; cdr3_aa: CASSLATGQQRTDTQYF; cdr3_nt: TGTGCCAGCAGCTTGGCGACAGGGCAACAGAGGACAGATACGCAGTATTTT
d_call: TRBD1; j_call: TRBJ1-4; v_call: TRBV5-4; clone_size: -; cdr3_aa: CASSFGQGPNEKLFF; cdr3_nt: TGTGCCAGCAGCTTCGGACAGGGGCCTAATGAAAAACTGTTTTTT
d_call: -; j_call: TRBJ2-7; v_call: TRBV19; clone_size: -; cdr3_aa: CASSIDPGLSSYEQYF; cdr3_nt: TGTGCCAGTAGTATAGACCCAGGCCTTAGCTCCTACGAGCAGTACTTC
d_call: -; j_call: TRBJ1-6; v_call: TRBV4-3; clone_size: -; cdr3_aa: CASSQEGARDSPLHF; cdr3_nt: TGCGCCAGCAGCCAAGAGGGGGCCAGGGATTCACCCCTCCACTTT
d_call: -; j_call: TRBJ2-2; v_call: TRBV6-4; clone_size: -; cdr3_aa: CASSNTEQVTGELFF; cdr3_nt: TGTGCCAGCAGCAACACAGAACAAGTCACCGGGGAGCTGTTTTTT
d_call: -; j_call: TRBJ1-4; v_call: TRBV7-9; clone_size: few; cdr3_aa: CASSAGAGEKLFF; cdr3_nt: TGTGCCAGCTCGGCGGGGGCGGGTGAAAAACTGTTTTTT
d_call: TRBD1; j_call: TRBJ2-2; v_call: TRBV30; clone_size: -; cdr3_aa: CACPPRGFTGELFF; cdr3_nt: TGTGCCTGCCCCCCCAGGGGGTTCACCGGGGAGCTGTTTTTT
d_call: TRBD1; j_call: TRBJ2-7; v_call: TRBV18; clone_size: few; cdr3_aa: CASSPQGTATYEQYF; cdr3_nt: TGTGCCAGCTCACCCCAGGGGACAGCAACCTACGAGCAGTACTTC
d_call: -; j_call: TRBJ1-1; v_call: TRBV6-4; clone_size: -; cdr3_aa: CASSDSGRGGTEAFF; cdr3_nt: TGTGCCAGCAGTGACTCCGGCCGTGGCGGGACTGAAGCTTTCTTT
d_call: -; j_call: TRBJ1-1; v_call: TRBV28; clone_size: -; cdr3_aa: CASRKQTGMNTEAFF; cdr3_nt: TGTGCCAGCAGAAAGCAAACAGGTATGAACACTGAAGCTTTCTTT
d_call: -; j_call: TRBJ2-5; v_call: TRBV7-3; clone_size: -; cdr3_aa: CASSLLGLGDSWETQYF; cdr3_nt: TGTGCCAGCAGCTTGTTGGGTCTAGGGGATTCTTGGGAGACCCAGTACTTC
d_call: -; j_call: TRBJ1-2; v_call: TRBV11-2; clone_size: -; cdr3_aa: CASSSGSGGRGYGYTF; cdr3_nt: TGTGCCAGCAGCTCCGGTTCGGGAGGGCGCGGCTATGGCTACACCTTC
d_call: TRBD2; j_call: TRBJ2-7; v_call: TRBV4-1; clone_size: -; cdr3_aa: CASSQITGTTYEQYF; cdr3_nt: TGCGCCAGCAGCCAAATCACTGGGACTACCTACGAGCAGTACTTC
d_call: TRBD1; j_call: TRBJ1-4; v_call: TRBV6-1; clone_size: -; cdr3_aa: CASSEWTGLEKLFF; cdr3_nt: TGTGCCAGCAGTGAGTGGACAGGGCTTGAAAAACTGTTTTTT
d_call: TRBD2; j_call: TRBJ2-7; v_call: TRBV19; clone_size: few; cdr3_aa: CASSILAGGTPYF; cdr3_nt: TGTGCCAGTAGTATTCTAGCGGGAGGGACCCCGTACTTC
d_call: TRBD2; j_call: TRBJ2-5; v_call: TRBV7-3; clone_size: -; cdr3_aa: CASSPPGTSGGYQETQYF; cdr3_nt: TGTGCCAGCAGCCCCCCCGGGACTAGCGGGGGTTATCAAGAGACCCAGTACTTC
d_call: -; j_call: TRBJ1-2; v_call: TRBV14; clone_size: few; cdr3_aa: CASSLITNYGYTF; cdr3_nt: TGTGCCAGCAGCCTTATAACTAACTATGGCTACACCTTC
d_call: -; j_call: TRBJ2-4; v_call: TRBV7-2; clone_size: few; cdr3_aa: CASSPGQPGAKNIQYF; cdr3_nt: TGTGCCAGCAGCCCCGGACAGCCGGGGGCCAAAAACATTCAGTACTTC
d_call: TRBD1; j_call: TRBJ2-3; v_call: TRBV6-1; clone_size: -; cdr3_aa: CASSENTGTGLLDNTDTQYF; cdr3_nt: TGTGCCAGCAGTGAAAATACCGGGACAGGACTTTTGGATAACACAGATACGCAGTATTTT
d_call: -; j_call: TRBJ2-7; v_call: TRBV29-1; clone_size: -; cdr3_aa: CSVGAGARYEQYF; cdr3_nt: TGCAGCGTTGGTGCAGGGGCGCGGTACGAGCAGTACTTC
d_call: TRBD2; j_call: TRBJ2-5; v_call: TRBV27; clone_size: -; cdr3_aa: CASSQLAEGETQYF; cdr3_nt: TGTGCCAGCAGCCAACTAGCGGAGGGGGAGACCCAGTACTTC
d_call: -; j_call: TRBJ1-6; v_call: TRBV5-6; clone_size: -; cdr3_aa: CASRTQGTYNSPLHF; cdr3_nt: TGTGCCAGCAGGACCCAGGGCACCTATAATTCACCCCTCCACTTT
d_call: -; j_call: TRBJ2-7; v_call: TRBV7-2; clone_size: -; cdr3_aa: CASSPGDAPGRNF; cdr3_nt: TGTGCCAGCAGCCCAGGGGACGCACCGGGCCGCAACTTC
d_call: -; j_call: TRBJ1-5; v_call: TRBV10-2; clone_size: -; cdr3_aa: CASSVVGNQPQHF; cdr3_nt: TGCGCCAGCAGTGTCGTCGGCAATCAGCCCCAGCATTTT